A selection of T cell receptor beta chains follows, all from one sample in a study of shared clonotypes between healthy human individuals. Some clones are missing from TCRdb's copy, which holds only in-frame ones; the method was immunoSEQ multiplex PCR. The data show 950,000 to 1,100,000 clones, approximately 80% seen once. The sample comprised memory CD4+ T cells from PBMCs. These receptors came from a man in his late teens or twenties in good health. Some clones in this sample may be carry-over from other donors' samples. Both conserved end residues are part of each CDR3. Fields, in order: V gene, D gene, clone size, J gene, CDR3 DNA, CDR3 protein. D genes are given only for firm matches. Size is omitted from some rows. Given values are once, few, many or a class for expanded clones.

TRBV18	.	few	TRBJ2-5	TGTGCCAGCTCATCTAGTTTTCAAGAGACCCAGTACTTC	CASSSSFQETQYF
TRBV6-5	TRBD1	few	TRBJ1-4	TGTGCCAGCAGCCCGACAGGGAGGGATGAAAAACTGTTTTTT	CASSPTGRDEKLFF
TRBV2	.	.	TRBJ1-2	TGTGCCAGCAGTGAAGGGTGGCAGGCAAACTATGGCTACACCTTC	CASSEGWQANYGYTF
TRBV6-5	.	.	TRBJ2-1	TGTGCCAGCAGCCAGGAACGGGCCTACAATGAGCAGTTCTTC	CASSQERAYNEQFF
TRBV28	.	.	TRBJ1-3	TGTGCCAGCAGTTTCCCCGGGGCCTCTGGAAACACCATATATTTT	CASSFPGASGNTIYF
TRBV7-9	TRBD1	.	TRBJ2-5	TGTGCCAGCAGCTTTCGACCGGGACAGGGGGATTGGATGACCCAGTACTTC	CASSFRPGQGDWMTQYF
TRBV7-9	.	.	TRBJ1-2	TGTGCCAGCAGCTTAGGGCAATCCTATGGCTACACCTTC	CASSLGQSYGYTF
TRBV28	.	.	TRBJ1-2	TGTGCCAGCAGTTTCGGGGCTGACTATGGCTACACCTTC	CASSFGADYGYTF
TRBV30	.	.	TRBJ1-2	TGTGCCTGGAGCGGCGGGGGGAACTATGGCTACACCTTC	CAWSGGGNYGYTF
TRBV5-4	TRBD2	.	TRBJ2-7	TGTGCCAGCAGCTTAGATCTTGCGGGGGTCGAGCAGTACTTC	CASSLDLAGVEQYF
TRBV5-1	.	few	TRBJ1-1	TGCGCCAGCAGCTGGTCCACCGTTAGTGAAGCTTTCTTT	CASSWSTVSEAFF
TRBV5-4	.	.	TRBJ2-5	TGTGCCAGCAGCTCACCGGGACTCAGGGAAGAGACCCAGTACTTC	CASSSPGLREETQYF
TRBV30	.	.	TRBJ1-4	TGTGCCTGGAGGCAGGAGGAAAAACTGTTTTTT	CAWRQEEKLFF
TRBV2	TRBD1	.	TRBJ1-5	TGTGCCAGCAACGAAGAGGCAGGGGGGAGTCAGCCCCAGCATTTT	CASNEEAGGSQPQHF
TRBV2	.	.	TRBJ1-2	TGTGCCAGCAGGATGACAGTTCAGGGTGGCTACACCTTC	CASRMTVQGGYTF
TRBV6-5	TRBD1	.	TRBJ2-7	TGTGCCAGCAGCATAGGGACAGGGGGCGAGCAGTACTTC	CASSIGTGGEQYF
TRBV19	.	.	TRBJ2-4	TGTGCCAGTAGTATACTCAGCTCCCGACACCTAGCCAAAAACATTCAGTACTTC	CASSILSSRHLAKNIQYF